This TCR beta chain was obtained from a study of cytomegalovirus exposure and HLA in healthy donors. The PCR contained 60 Vbeta and 13 Jbeta primers. Sequencing was performed with immunoSEQ multiplex PCR; in TCRdb, only in-frame clones are kept and a portion is missing. Its clone listing holds fewer than 150,000 clones. Unrecorded immune exposures were likely, despite nominal health at sampling. Of note for this clone: Its antigen is not known.

The germline V gene has CDR1 LNHDA and CDR2 SQIVND (reference sequence). Trimming left V 7 bases short and J 1 base short, with 13 bases between. The CDR3 contains 14 residues. Study-wide findings and caveats: The study recorded some 160 TCR beta chains that were cytomegalovirus-associated. Three chains linked to CMV were shown in vitro to be specific for CMV antigens. Association of a missense DCLRE1C variant with TCR beta V- and J-gene trimming was reported in a later analysis.

The rearrangement links TRBV19 to TRBJ1-2; tentatively, D is TRBD1 (6 bases). This clonotype was sampled from a middle-aged man in good health and CMV-seronegative. Sample: PBMCs. Written as DNA, the CDR3 is TGTGCCAGTAACCCAGGGGATCTTAACTATGGCTACACCTTC. Amino acids: CASNPGDLNYGYTF.